This section outlines one T cell receptor (beta chain) sequence together with its context. The entry originates in a study of blood T cell repertoires in COVID-19. Seattle researchers signed up patients amid active infection and tracked them longitudinally. V lost 7 bases and J lost 9; bases outside the gene matches: 6. The CDR3 has 13 amino acids. Germline V gene data show CDR1 as GTSNPN and CDR2 as SVGIG (reference sequence). Original processing methods: By means of reference gene primer amplification, nucleated cell counts were estimated. This table comes from immunoSEQ multiplex PCR, and its TCRdb copy is limited to in-frame clones, with some not included. The DNA gave D and trimming, while V, J and clone size come from that table. The repertoire holds some 300,000 clones, with roughly 89% as singletons.

The J gene is TRBJ1-6, the V gene TRBV30; TRBD1 aligns across 10 bases. This clonotype was obtained from a middle-aged woman with COVID-19, enrolled during active disease. Sequencing was done on a sample of peripheral blood. CDR3 sequence: CASGQGEGSPLHF. The DNA of the CDR3 is TGTGCCTCCGGACAGGGGGAGGGTTCACCCCTCCACTTT.